Shown below are 2 T cell receptor beta chains from a single sample sequenced in a study of blood T cells in healthy people across ages. Using a J-beta primer mix together with a sample-barcoded 5' primer, a second PCR was run for roughly 7 to 12 cycles. TCRdb independently ran MiXCR on the 5' RACE reads; one entry per CDR3 protein. The table has about 1 million distinct CDR3 sequences, more than 35% seen once. Sequencing was performed on blood. All receptors come from a woman aged 60 to 75 in good health.

This clonotype has only a few counts. The chain recombines TRBV14 with TRBJ2-5, with a weak D call TRBD2 (5 bases). The J call may be mistaken, given a closer DNA end match to TRBJ2-7. This CDR3 contains 14 residues. Per germline, CDR1 SGHDN and CDR2 FVKESK. CDR3 sequence (DNA): TGTGCCAGCAGCCGATCCGGGGATTACCACGAGCAGTACTTC. This gives the protein CASSRSGDYHEQYF.

This clonotype has just a few counts. Compared with germline, one end of the junction differs, possibly owing to a read error. The genes are TRBV13 and TRBJ2-7, with TRBD1 matching 8 bases. The CDR3 loop spans 15 amino acids. The germline gives CDR1 PRHDT, CDR2 FYEKMQ (reference sequence). CDR3 amino acids: CASSLGTGVGYEQYF. The CDR3 nucleotides read TGTGCCAGCAGCCTAGGGACAGGAGTAGGGTACGAGCAGTACTTC.